The 22 T cell receptor beta chains listed next were all sequenced from one sample in a study of blood T cell repertoires in COVID-19. Profiling relied on immunoSEQ multiplex PCR, and the TCRdb table lists in-frame clones only, not all of them. The sample yields around 230,000 clones, 88% seen once. Sequences were obtained from PBMCs or T cells enriched from blood (not recorded which). The receptor set was obtained from a woman aged 40-49 years with acute COVID-19.

The chain links TRBV28 to TRBJ2-1, with TRBD2 identical over 11 bases. Germline CDR1 MDHEN, CDR2 SYDVKM. V shed 6 bases, J shed 3 bases, and the junction held 1 base outside the gene matches. This CDR3 contains 14 residues. DNA of the CDR3: TGTGCCAGCAGGGGGACTAGCGGCTACAATGAGCAGTTCTTC. It yields the protein CASRGTSGYNEQFF.

The chain joins TRBV6-5 to TRBJ1-2, with D possibly matching TRBD1 (6 bases). This CDR3 region has 13 residues. CDR1 MNHEY and CDR2 SVGAGI come from the germline V gene. The germline V and J ends were trimmed by 2 bases and 7 bases, with 11 bases remaining between them. Here the CDR3 reads CASSYIRGAGYTF. CDR3 coding DNA: TGTGCCAGCAGTTACATCAGGGGTGCTGGCTACACCTTC.

CDR3 amino acids: CASRIRQGASTEAFF. The CDR3 DNA is TGTGCCAGTAGGATAAGGCAGGGGGCTTCCACTGAAGCTTTCTTT. The genes are TRBV19 and TRBJ1-1, with 8 bases identical to TRBD1. The V gene's germline CDR1 is LNHDA and CDR2 SQIVND (reference sequence). The ends lost 6 bases at V and 4 bases at J; junction bases unmatched: 10. CDR3 length equals 15 residues.

This clone has only a few counts. This chain uses TRBV29-1 with TRBJ1-2; perhaps TRBD1 as D (6 bases). The V end lost 5 bases, the J end lost 0 bases, and 13 bases lay between the germline ends. This CDR3 spans 14 amino acids. Germline loops: CDR1 SQVTM, CDR2 ANQGSEA. DNA for the CDR3: TGCAGCGTTATTGACAGGACCGCTAACTATGGCTACACCTTC. This encodes CSVIDRTANYGYTF.

The chain couples TRBV19 to TRBJ1-6; D is unresolved. The CDR3 runs to 13 residues. Per germline, CDR1 LNHDA and CDR2 SQIVND (reference sequence). With 7 bases removed from V and 7 bases from J, the gap between germline ends came to 11 bases. CDR3 amino acids: CASMAGFNSPLHF. The CDR3 DNA sequence: TGTGCCAGTATGGCCGGGTTCAATTCACCCCTCCACTTT.

This clone was observed a single time. V and J are TRBV6-1 and TRBJ1-1; D might be TRBD1 (6 bases). V shed 2 bases and J shed 3 bases, with 16 bases lying between them. The CDR3 consists of 16 residues. CDR1 and CDR2 from the germline V gene are MNHNS and SASEGT. CDR3 in DNA: TGTGCCAGCAGTGAAAGGGGGTGGGGCGGATACACTGAAGCTTTCTTT. Its protein product is CASSERGWGGYTEAFF.

This rearrangement joins TRBV3-1 (or the pseudogene TRBV3-2) to TRBJ1-1, with a weak D call TRBD1 (5 bases). Deletions cut 1 base from V and 6 bases from J, with 18 bases between. Germline values: CDR1 LGHDT, CDR2 YNNKEL (reference sequence). The CDR3 consists of 16 residues. CDR3 sequence (DNA): TGTGCCAGCAGCCAAGGGTGGGGGGGAACCAGGGCTGAAGCTTTCTTT. This gives the protein CASSQGWGGTRAEAFF.

The V and J genes are TRBV6-2 or TRBV6-3 and TRBJ1-5; tentative D call: TRBD1 (5 bases). V dropped 5 bases and J dropped 3 bases, with 14 bases sitting between them. CDR1 is MNHEY, CDR2 SVGEGT, per germline. The CDR3 loop spans 15 amino acids. This chain's CDR3 is CASSPPAGSNQPQHF. CDR3 DNA: TGTGCCAGCAGTCCCCCGGCAGGGTCCAATCAGCCCCAGCATTTT.

This chain joins TRBV13 and TRBJ2-4, with D perhaps matching TRBD1 (5 bases). This CDR3 has 14 amino acids. Germline-derived CDR1 and CDR2 are PRHDT and FYEKMQ (reference sequence). V shed 6 bases and J shed 0 bases, with 9 bases lying between them. In DNA, the CDR3 is TGTGCCAGCAGACGGACATTAGCCAAAAACATTCAGTACTTC. It encodes CASRRTLAKNIQYF.

The chain is built from TRBV6-6 and TRBJ1-5, with 7 bases fitting TRBD1. Germline assignment: CDR1 MNHNY and CDR2 SVGAGI (reference sequence). J lost 4 bases, V lost 6 bases, and 24 bases had no gene match. This CDR3 is built from 20 residues. This chain's CDR3 is CASSKRLTSTGTANNQPQHF. DNA for the CDR3: TGTGCCAGCAGCAAAAGACTGACAAGTACCGGGACAGCGAATAATCAGCCCCAGCATTTT.

In its sample, this clone was seen once. V and J are TRBV19 and TRBJ1-1, with a weak D call TRBD1 (5 bases). Trimming took off 3 bases at V and 4 bases at J, with 12 bases between the two ends. Germline CDR1 is LNHDA and CDR2 is SQIVND (reference sequence). The CDR3 has 14 residues. CDR3 sequence: CASSMEGLGTEAFF. The CDR3 region has the DNA TGTGCCAGTAGTATGGAGGGACTGGGCACTGAAGCTTTCTTT.

CDR3 bases: TGTGCCAGCAGCTCCTCCGGGACAGGGATTTACACCTTC. Residues: CASSSSGTGIYTF. V usage is TRBV6-6 and J usage is TRBJ1-2, with 9 positions matching TRBD1. Germline V gene sequence: CDR1 MNHNY, CDR2 SVGAGI (reference sequence). The CDR3 has 13 amino acids. V trimming: 6 bases; J trimming: 11 bases; junction bases outside the gene matches: 10.

This rearrangement joins TRBV11-2 to TRBJ2-1; 9 nucleotides align to TRBD2. The CDR3 covers 17 residues. With V trimmed by 0 bases and J by 3 bases, 6 bases remained unmatched. Germline assignment: CDR1 SGHAT and CDR2 FQNNGV. CDR3 in DNA: TGTGCCAGCAGCTTAGATGTACGGCGGGGGGGCTACAATGAGCAGTTCTTC. Protein sequence: CASSLDVRRGGYNEQFF.

The chain combines TRBV11-2 with TRBJ2-2; 8 positions agree with TRBD1. V was clipped by 1 base and J by 4 bases; unmatched bases: 2. Germline loops: CDR1 SGHAT, CDR2 FQNNGV. There are 15 residues in the CDR3. This chain's CDR3 is CASSLGQGSTGELFF. CDR3 in DNA: TGTGCCAGCAGCTTAGGACAGGGGAGCACCGGGGAGCTGTTTTTT.

CDR3 region: CASKGLRGPNNSPLHF. The CDR3 DNA reads as TGTGCCAGTAAGGGCCTCAGGGGCCCAAATAATTCACCCCTCCACTTT. The chain recombines TRBV19 with TRBJ1-6, with D perhaps TRBD1 (6 bases). The germline V gene has CDR1 LNHDA and CDR2 SQIVND (reference sequence). Trimming shortened V by 7 bases and J by 5 bases, and 18 bases separated the two germline ends. This CDR3 region has 16 residues.

The genes are TRBV7-2 and TRBJ2-1; 7 bases map to TRBD2. J lost 5 bases, V lost 6 bases, and 4 bases had no gene match. CDR1 SGHTA and CDR2 FQGNSA come from the germline V gene. The CDR3 sequence is 13 residues long. CDR3 in amino acids: CASSSSGHNEQFF. DNA of the CDR3: TGTGCCAGCAGTTCTAGCGGACACAATGAGCAGTTCTTC.

The chain employs TRBV24-1 and TRBJ2-7, with 8 bases identical to TRBD1. J lost 0 bases, V lost 4 bases, and 22 bases had no gene match. Germline V lookup: CDR1 KGHDR, CDR2 SFDVKD. CDR3 size: 21 residues. CDR3 bases: TGTGCCACCAGTGAATACCATCTCGGACAGGGCCGAACCCGACCCTCCTACGAGCAGTACTTC. This sequence encodes CATSEYHLGQGRTRPSYEQYF.

J is TRBJ2-4 and V is TRBV14, with 7 nucleotides matching TRBD1. V was clipped by 4 bases and J by 5 bases; unmatched bases: 8. Germline V gene data show CDR1 as SGHDN and CDR2 as FVKESK. This CDR3 comprises 15 residues. The CDR3 region is CASSPDTGAQNIQYF. As DNA, the CDR3 is TGTGCCAGCAGCCCAGATACAGGGGCTCAAAACATTCAGTACTTC. The full variable domain, its missing parts supplied by reference TRBV14 and TRBJ2-4, is EAGVTQFPSHSVIEKGQTVTLRCDPISGHDNLYWYRRVMGKEIKFLLHFVKESKQDESGMPNNRFLAERTGGTYSTLKVQPAELEDSGVYFCASSPDTGAQNIQYFGAGTRLSVL.

The J gene is TRBJ1-2, the V gene TRBV27; TRBD1 might be the D (5 bases). The length of the CDR3 is 14 residues. Trimming removed 6 bases from V and 2 bases from J, with 13 bases in between. Per germline, CDR1 MNHEY and CDR2 SMNVEV (reference sequence). The CDR3 is CASSPDRLNYGYTF. The CDR3 DNA reads TGTGCCAGCAGCCCCGACAGACTCAACTATGGCTACACCTTC.

V usage is TRBV18 and J usage is TRBJ2-7, with D tentatively TRBD2 (6 bases). From germline, CDR1 is KGHSH and CDR2 LQKENI. The length of the CDR3 is 14 residues. V was cut by 2 bases and J by 0 bases, with 8 bases left in between. CDR3 sequence reads: CASSPTGVSYEQYF. CDR3 DNA: TGTGCCAGCTCACCAACGGGGGTCTCCTACGAGCAGTACTTC.

J is TRBJ2-5 and V is TRBV6-2 or TRBV6-3; D possibly corresponds to TRBD2 (7 bases). The CDR3 length is 13 residues. Trimming shortened V by 6 bases and J by 5 bases, and 13 bases separated the two germline ends. Germline V CDR1 and CDR2: MNHEY, SVGEGT. CDR3 amino acids: CASRPSGQETQYF. In DNA form, the CDR3 reads TGTGCCAGCAGACCTAGCGGACAGGAGACCCAGTACTTC.

The V and J genes are TRBV10-3 and TRBJ2-2; TRBD2 is a possible D gene (6 bases). The germline CDR1 and CDR2 sequences are ENHRY and SYGVKD. The CDR3 has 15 residues. V was pared by 4 bases and J by 5 bases, with 14 bases between. CDR3: CAISVNGRGTGELFF. The CDR3 nucleotides are TGTGCCATCAGTGTCAACGGCCGGGGGACCGGGGAGCTGTTTTTT.